The present T cell receptor (beta chain) was sequenced within a study of tumour-infiltrating T cells in Burkitt lymphoma. Germline CDR1 reads LNHDA; CDR2 reads SQIVND (reference sequence). CDR3 length: 15 residues. The V gene lost 5 bases and the J gene lost 5 bases, with 18 bases spanning the gap. TCRdb keeps only in-frame clones here, not all; method: immunoSEQ multiplex PCR. The sample yields 1,400 or so clones, approximately 93% seen once. The chain employs TRBV19 and TRBJ1-1; D is perhaps TRBD1 (5 bases). The sample comprised tumor tissue. The receptor's source is a human donor with diffuse large B-cell lymphoma. Written as DNA, the CDR3 is TGTGCCAGTAGTTTCGCCCACGGGACGAAGACTGAAGCTTTCTTT. Encoded protein: CASSFAHGTKTEAFF.